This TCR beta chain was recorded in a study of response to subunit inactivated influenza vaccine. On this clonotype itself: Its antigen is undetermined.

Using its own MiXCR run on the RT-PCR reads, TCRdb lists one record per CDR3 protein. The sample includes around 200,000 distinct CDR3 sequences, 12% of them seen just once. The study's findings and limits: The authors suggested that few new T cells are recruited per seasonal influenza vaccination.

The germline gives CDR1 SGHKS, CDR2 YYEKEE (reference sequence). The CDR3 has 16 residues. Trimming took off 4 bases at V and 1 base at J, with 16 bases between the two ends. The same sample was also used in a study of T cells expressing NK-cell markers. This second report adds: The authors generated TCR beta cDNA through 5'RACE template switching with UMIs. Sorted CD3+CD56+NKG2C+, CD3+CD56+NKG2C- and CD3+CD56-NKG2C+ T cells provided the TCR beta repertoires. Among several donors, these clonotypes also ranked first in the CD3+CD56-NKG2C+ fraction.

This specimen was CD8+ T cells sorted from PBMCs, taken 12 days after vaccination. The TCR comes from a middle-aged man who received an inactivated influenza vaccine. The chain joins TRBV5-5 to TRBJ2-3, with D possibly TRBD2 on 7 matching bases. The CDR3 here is CASSLEGGVGTDTQYF. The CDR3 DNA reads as TGTGCCAGCAGCCTGGAAGGGGGGGTTGGCACAGATACGCAGTATTTT.